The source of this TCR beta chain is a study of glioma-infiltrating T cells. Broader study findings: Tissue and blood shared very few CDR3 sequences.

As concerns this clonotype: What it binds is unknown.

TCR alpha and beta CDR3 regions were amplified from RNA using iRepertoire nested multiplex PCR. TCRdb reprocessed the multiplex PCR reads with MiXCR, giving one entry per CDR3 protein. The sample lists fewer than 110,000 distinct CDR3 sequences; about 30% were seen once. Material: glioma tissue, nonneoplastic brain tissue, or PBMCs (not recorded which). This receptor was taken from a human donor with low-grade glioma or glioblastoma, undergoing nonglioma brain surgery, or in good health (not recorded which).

The CDR3 coding sequence is TGTGCCTGGAATGTACTGGGGGGGGGCACAGATACGCAGTATTTT. It yields the protein CAWNVLGGGTDTQYF. V and J are TRBV30 and TRBJ2-3; 7 bases line up with TRBD2. The CDR3 has 15 amino acids. Germline V lookup: CDR1 GTSNPN, CDR2 SVGIG (reference sequence). After removal of 4 bases from V and 1 base from J, the junction contained 8 bases not matched to a gene.